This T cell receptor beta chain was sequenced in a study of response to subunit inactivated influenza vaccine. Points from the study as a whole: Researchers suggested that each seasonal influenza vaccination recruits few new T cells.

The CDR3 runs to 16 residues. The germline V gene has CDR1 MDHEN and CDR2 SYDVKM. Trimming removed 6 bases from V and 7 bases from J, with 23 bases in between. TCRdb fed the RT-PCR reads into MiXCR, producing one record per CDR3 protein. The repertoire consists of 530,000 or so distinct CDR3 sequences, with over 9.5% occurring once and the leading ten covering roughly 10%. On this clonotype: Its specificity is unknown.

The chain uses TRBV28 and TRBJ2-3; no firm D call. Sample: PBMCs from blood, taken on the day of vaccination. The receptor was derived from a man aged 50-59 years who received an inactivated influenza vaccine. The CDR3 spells CASSRARSSFGYTQYF. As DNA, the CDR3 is TGTGCCAGCAGCCGAGCTAGGTCTTCCTTCGGATATACGCAGTATTTT. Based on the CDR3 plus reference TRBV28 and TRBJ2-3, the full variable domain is DVKVTQSSRYLVKRTGEKVFLECVQDMDHENMFWYRQDPGLGLRLIYFSYDVKMKEKGDIPEGYSVSREKKERFSLILESASTNQTSMYLCASSRARSSFGYTQYFGPGTRLTVL.